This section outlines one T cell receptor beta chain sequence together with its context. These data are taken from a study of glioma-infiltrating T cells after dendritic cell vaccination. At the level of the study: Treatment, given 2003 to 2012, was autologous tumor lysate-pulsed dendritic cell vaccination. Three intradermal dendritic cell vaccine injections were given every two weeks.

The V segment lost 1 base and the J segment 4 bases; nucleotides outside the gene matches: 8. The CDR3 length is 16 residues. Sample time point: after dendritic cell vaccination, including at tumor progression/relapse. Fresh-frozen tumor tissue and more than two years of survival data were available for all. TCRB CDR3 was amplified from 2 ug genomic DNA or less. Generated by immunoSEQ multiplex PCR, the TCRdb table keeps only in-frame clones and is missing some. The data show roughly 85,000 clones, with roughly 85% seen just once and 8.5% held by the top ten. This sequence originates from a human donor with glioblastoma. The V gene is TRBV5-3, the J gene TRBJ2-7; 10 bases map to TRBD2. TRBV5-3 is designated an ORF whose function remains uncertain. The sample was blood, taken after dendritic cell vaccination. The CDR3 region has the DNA TGTGCCAGAAGCTTGTTAACTAGCGGGATTTCTTACGAGCAGTACTTC. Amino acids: CARSLLTSGISYEQYF.